This TCR beta chain derives from a study of shared clonotypes between healthy human individuals. Study-level results: Donor clonotype sharing was expected to depend on sequencing depth.

Assay execution took place at the deep level. The method was immunoSEQ multiplex PCR; TCRdb's version includes in-frame clones alone and lacks a portion of them. The sample has some 300,000 clones, around 70% seen once. This clone has just one count. As yet, its antigen is unknown. The V and J ends lost 4 bases and 8 bases respectively, with 11 bases between them. The CDR3 consists of 13 residues. The germline gives CDR1 MNHEY, CDR2 SVGAGI. The receptor was isolated from a man aged 25-45 years in good health. The sample comprised memory CD4+ T cells sorted from blood. Subset: CD45RA-negative fraction. V gene TRBV6-5 combines with J gene TRBJ1-4; a weak D match, TRBD1 (5 bases). Here the CDR3 DNA reads TGTGCCAGCAGTTTTAGCAGGGCAGAAAAACTGTTTTTT. Amino acid sequence: CASSFSRAEKLFF.